Sequencing of this T cell receptor beta chain was carried out in a study of lymphopenia after photon versus proton radiotherapy. This CDR3 comprises 13 residues. CDR1 SNHLY and CDR2 FYNNEI come from the germline V gene. Unmatched junction bases numbered 4, after V lost 9 bases and J lost 1 base. Overall study results and limits: Under photons, naive T cells and diversity fell while effector/memory populations rose. Oligoclonal CD8+ Temra expansion after nadir drove photon patients' diversity drop. Better survival with proton therapy was suggested as possible, not demonstrated.

With respect to this clone: Its antigen remains unknown.

TCRdb's copy holds only in-frame clones and misses some; the assay was immunoSEQ multiplex PCR. The sample contains about 65,000 clones, 87% of which appear only once. The gene calls are TRBV2 and TRBJ2-3, with 7 bases matching TRBD2. The TCR was taken from an elderly man with esophageal cancer. Material: peripheral blood, obtained from a patient treated with proton-based radiotherapy. This CDR3 is CASGLAGTDTQYF. The CDR3 region has the DNA TGTGCCAGTGGTCTAGCGGGCACAGATACGCAGTATTTT.